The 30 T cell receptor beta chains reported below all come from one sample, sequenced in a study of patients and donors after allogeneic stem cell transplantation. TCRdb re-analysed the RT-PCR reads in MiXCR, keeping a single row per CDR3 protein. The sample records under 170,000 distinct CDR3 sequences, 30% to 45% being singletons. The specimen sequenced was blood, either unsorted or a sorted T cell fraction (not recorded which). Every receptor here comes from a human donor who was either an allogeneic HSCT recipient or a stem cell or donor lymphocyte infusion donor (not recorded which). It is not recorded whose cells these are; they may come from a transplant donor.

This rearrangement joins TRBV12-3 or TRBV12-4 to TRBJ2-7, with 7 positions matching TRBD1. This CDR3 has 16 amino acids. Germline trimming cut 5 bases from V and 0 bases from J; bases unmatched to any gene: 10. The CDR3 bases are TGTGCCAGCAGTCCACATGGACAGGTACCCTCCTACGAGCAGTACTTC. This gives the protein CASSPHGQVPSYEQYF.

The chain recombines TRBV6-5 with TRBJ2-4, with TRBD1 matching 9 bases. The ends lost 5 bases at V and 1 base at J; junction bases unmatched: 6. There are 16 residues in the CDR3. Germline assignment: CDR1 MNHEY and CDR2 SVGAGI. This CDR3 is CASSESGTGAKNIQYF. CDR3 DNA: TGTGCCAGCAGTGAGTCCGGGACAGGGGCCAAAAACATTCAGTACTTC.

For the CDR3, the DNA is TGCGCCAGCACCCGCCCTGACAATGAGCAGTTCTTC. It is translated as CASTRPDNEQFF. The rearrangement links TRBV5-1 to TRBJ2-1; D remains ambiguous. Germline loops: CDR1 SGHRS, CDR2 YFSETQ. V shed 6 bases and J shed 5 bases, with 9 bases lying between them. There are 12 residues in the CDR3.

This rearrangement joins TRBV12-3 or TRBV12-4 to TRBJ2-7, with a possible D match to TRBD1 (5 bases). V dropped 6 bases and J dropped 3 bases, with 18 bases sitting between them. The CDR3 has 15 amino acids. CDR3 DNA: TGTGCCAGCAGACCAACCAGCCCAGGGTTCTACGAGCAGTACGTC. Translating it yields CASRPTSPGFYEQYV.

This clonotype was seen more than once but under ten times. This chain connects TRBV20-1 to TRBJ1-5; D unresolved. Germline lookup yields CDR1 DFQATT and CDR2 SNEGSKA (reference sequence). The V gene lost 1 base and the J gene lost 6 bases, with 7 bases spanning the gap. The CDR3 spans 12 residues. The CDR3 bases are TGCAGTGCTAGAGCTTATAGTCAGCCCCAGCATTTT. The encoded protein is CSARAYSQPQHF.

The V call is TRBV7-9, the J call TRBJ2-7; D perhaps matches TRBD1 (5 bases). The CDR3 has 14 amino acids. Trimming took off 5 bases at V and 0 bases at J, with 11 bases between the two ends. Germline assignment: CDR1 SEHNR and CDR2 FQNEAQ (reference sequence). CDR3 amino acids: CASSRTQDSYEQYV. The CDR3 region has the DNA TGTGCCAGCAGCCGAACACAGGACTCCTACGAGCAGTACGTC.

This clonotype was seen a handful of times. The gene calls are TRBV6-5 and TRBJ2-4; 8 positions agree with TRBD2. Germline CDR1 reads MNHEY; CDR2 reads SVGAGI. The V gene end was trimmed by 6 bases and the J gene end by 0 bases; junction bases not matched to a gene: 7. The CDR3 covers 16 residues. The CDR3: CASSFGLALAKNIQYF. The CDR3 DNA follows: TGTGCCAGCAGCTTCGGACTAGCCCTAGCCAAAAACATTCAGTACTTC.

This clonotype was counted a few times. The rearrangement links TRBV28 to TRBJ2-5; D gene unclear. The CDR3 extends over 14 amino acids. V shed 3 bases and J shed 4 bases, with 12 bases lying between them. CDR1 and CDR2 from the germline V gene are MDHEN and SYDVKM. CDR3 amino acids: CASSFRKSPETQYF. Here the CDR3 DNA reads TGTGCCAGCAGTTTCAGGAAAAGCCCAGAGACCCAGTACTTC.

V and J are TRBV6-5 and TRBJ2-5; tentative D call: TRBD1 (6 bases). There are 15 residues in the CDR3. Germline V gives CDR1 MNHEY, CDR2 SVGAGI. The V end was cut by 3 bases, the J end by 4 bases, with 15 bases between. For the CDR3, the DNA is TGTGCCAGCAGTTATTACCGGGTAGGGGGAGAGACCCAGTACTTC. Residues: CASSYYRVGGETQYF.

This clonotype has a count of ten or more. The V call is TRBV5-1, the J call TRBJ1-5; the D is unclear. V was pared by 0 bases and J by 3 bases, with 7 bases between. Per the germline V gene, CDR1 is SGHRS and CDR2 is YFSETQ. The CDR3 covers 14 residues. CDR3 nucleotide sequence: TGCGCCAGCAGCTTGGGCACAGCCAATCAGCCCCAGCATTTT. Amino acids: CASSLGTANQPQHF. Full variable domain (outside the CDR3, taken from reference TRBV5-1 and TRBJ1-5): KAGVTQTPRYLIKTRGQQVTLSCSPISGHRSVSWYQQTPGQGLQFLFEYFSETQRNKGNFPGRFSGRQFSNSRSEMNVSTLELGDSALYLCASSLGTANQPQHFGDGTRLSIL.

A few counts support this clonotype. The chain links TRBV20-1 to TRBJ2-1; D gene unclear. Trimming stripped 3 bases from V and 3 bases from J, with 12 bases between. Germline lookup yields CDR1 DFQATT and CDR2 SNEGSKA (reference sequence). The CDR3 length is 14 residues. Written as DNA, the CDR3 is TGCAGTGCTAGGCTGGGCAGCTTCTACAATGAGCAGTTCTTC. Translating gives CSARLGSFYNEQFF.

CDR3 in DNA: TGTGCCAGCAGCCAAGATTTAGGAGATTCACCCCTCCACTTT. Protein sequence: CASSQDLGDSPLHF. This chain links TRBV3-1 with TRBJ1-6; no firm D call. This CDR3 region has 14 residues. CDR1 and CDR2 from the germline V gene are LGHDT and YNNKEL (reference sequence). Trimming cost V 0 bases and J 8 bases, with 8 bases left between them.

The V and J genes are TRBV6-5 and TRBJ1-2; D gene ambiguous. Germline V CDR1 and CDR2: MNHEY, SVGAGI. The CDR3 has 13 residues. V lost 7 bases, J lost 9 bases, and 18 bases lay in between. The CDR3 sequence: CASTFSRRGSYTF. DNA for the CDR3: TGTGCCAGCACTTTCTCCCGCCGAGGTAGCTACACCTTC.

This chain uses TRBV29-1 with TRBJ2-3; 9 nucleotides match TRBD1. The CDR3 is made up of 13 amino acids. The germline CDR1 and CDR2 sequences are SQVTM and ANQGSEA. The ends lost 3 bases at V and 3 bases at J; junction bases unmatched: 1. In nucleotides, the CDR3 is TGCAGCGTTGATGACAGGGGGACAGATACGCAGTATTTT. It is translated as CSVDDRGTDTQYF.

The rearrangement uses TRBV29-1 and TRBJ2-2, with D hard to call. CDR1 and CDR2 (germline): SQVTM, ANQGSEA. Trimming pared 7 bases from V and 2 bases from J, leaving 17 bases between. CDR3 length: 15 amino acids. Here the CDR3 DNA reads TGCAGCGCTTGCTTCCCCGGGCCCAACACCGGGGAGCTGTTTTTT. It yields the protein CSACFPGPNTGELFF.

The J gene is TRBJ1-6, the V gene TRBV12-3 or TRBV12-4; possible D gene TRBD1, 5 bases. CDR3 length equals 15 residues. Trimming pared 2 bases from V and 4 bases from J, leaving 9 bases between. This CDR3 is CASSLNRGYNSPLHF. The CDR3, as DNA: TGTGCCAGCAGTTTAAATCGGGGGTATAATTCACCCCTCCACTTT.

Here the CDR3 reads CASSPGTGRNIAKNIQYF. The CDR3 DNA reads as TGTGCCAGCAGCCCCGGGACAGGGCGGAATATAGCCAAAAACATTCAGTACTTC. V gene TRBV4-2 combines with J gene TRBJ2-4, with 9 bases matching TRBD1. The junction had 10 bases not matched to a gene; V was cut back by 4 bases and J by 0 bases. The CDR3 extends over 18 amino acids. From germline, CDR1 is LGHNA and CDR2 YNFKEQ.

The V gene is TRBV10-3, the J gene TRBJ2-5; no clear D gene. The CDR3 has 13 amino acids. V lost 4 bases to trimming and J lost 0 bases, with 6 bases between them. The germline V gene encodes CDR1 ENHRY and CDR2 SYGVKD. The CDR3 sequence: CAISALYQETQYF. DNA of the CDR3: TGTGCCATCAGTGCCCTGTACCAAGAGACCCAGTACTTC.

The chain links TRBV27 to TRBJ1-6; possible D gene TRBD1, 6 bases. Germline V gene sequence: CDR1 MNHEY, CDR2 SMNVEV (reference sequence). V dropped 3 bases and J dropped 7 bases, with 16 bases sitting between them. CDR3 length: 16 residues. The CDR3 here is CASSLDWTEVNSPLHF. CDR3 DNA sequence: TGTGCCAGCAGTTTGGATTGGACAGAAGTAAATTCACCCCTCCACTTT.

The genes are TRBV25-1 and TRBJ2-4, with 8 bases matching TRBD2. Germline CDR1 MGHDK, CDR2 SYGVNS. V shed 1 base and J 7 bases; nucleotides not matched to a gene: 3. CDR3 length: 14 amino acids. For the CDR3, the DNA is TGTGCCAGCAGTGAATCGGCGGGGGGCAACATTCAGTACTTC. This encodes CASSESAGGNIQYF.

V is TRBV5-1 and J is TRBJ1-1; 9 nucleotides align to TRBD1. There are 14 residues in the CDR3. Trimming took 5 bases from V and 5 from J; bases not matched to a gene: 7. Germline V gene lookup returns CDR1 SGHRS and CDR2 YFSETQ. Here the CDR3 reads CASRRDRALTEAFF. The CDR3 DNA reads TGCGCCAGCAGAAGGGACAGGGCGTTGACTGAAGCTTTCTTT.

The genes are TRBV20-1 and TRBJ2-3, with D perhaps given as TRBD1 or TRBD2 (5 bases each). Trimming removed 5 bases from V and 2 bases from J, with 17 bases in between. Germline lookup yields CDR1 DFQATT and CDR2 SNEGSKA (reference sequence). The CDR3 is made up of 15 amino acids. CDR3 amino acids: CSALRSEGPTDTQYF. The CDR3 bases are TGCAGTGCTCTTAGATCCGAGGGACCCACAGATACGCAGTATTTT.

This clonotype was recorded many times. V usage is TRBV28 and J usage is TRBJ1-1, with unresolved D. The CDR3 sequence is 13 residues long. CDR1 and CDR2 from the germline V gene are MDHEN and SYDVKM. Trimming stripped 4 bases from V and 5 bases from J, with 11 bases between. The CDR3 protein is CASSSPGRTEAFF. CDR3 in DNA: TGTGCCAGCAGTTCTCCGGGAAGAACTGAAGCTTTCTTT. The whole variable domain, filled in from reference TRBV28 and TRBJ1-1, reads DVKVTQSSRYLVKRTGEKVFLECVQDMDHENMFWYRQDPGLGLRLIYFSYDVKMKEKGDIPEGYSVSREKKERFSLILESASTNQTSMYLCASSSPGRTEAFFGQGTRLTVV.

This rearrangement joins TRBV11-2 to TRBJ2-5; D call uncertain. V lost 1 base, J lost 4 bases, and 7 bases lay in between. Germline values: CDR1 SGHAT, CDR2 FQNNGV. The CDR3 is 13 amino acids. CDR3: CASSLVSRETQYF. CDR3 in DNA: TGTGCCAGCAGCTTAGTAAGCCGAGAGACCCAGTACTTC.

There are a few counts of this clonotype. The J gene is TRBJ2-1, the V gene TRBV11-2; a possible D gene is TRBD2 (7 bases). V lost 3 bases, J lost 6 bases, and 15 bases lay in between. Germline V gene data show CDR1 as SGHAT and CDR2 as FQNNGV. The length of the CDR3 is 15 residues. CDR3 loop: CASSFKRGGLNEQFF. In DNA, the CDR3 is TGTGCCAGCAGCTTTAAGAGGGGGGGACTCAATGAGCAGTTCTTC. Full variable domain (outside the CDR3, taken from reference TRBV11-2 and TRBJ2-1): EAGVAQSPRYKIIEKRQSVAFWCNPISGHATLYWYQQILGQGPKLLIQFQNNGVVDDSQLPKDRFSAERLKGVDSTLKIQPAKLEDSAVYLCASSFKRGGLNEQFFGPGTRLTVL.

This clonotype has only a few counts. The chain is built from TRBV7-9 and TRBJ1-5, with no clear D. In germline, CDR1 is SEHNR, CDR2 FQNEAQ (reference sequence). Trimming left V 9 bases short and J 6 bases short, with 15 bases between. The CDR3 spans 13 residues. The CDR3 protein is CARRGREAQPQHF. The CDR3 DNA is TGTGCCAGGAGAGGCCGGGAAGCTCAGCCCCAGCATTTT.

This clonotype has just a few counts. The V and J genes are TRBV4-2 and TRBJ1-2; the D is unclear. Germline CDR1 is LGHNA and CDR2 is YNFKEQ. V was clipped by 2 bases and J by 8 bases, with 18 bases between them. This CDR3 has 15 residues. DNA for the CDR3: TGTGCCAGCAGCCAAAGATCACAGCGTTTTTCGGGCTACACCTTC. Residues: CASSQRSQRFSGYTF.

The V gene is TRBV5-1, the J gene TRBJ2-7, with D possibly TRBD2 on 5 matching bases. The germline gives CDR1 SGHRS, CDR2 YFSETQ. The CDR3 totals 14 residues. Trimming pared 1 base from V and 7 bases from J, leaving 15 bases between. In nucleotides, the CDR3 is TGCGCCAGCAGCTTGACCCAGACCACGGGGGAGCAGTACTTC. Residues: CASSLTQTTGEQYF.

CDR3 region: CATRRDTQYF. For the CDR3, the DNA is TGTGCCACCCGGCGAGATACGCAGTATTTT. V gene TRBV6-1 combines with J gene TRBJ2-3; D is unresolved. Per the germline V gene, CDR1 is MNHNS and CDR2 is SASEGT. The CDR3 is 10 residues long. V was clipped by 10 bases and J by 5 bases, with 7 bases between them.

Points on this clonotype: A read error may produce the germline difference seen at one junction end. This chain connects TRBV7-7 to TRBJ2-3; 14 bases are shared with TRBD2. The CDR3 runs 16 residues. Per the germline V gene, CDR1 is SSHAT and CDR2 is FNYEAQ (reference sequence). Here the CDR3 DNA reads TGTGCTAGCAGCTTGGGACTAGCGGGGGAATCAAATACGCAGTATTTT. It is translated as CASSLGLAGESNTQYF.